This record concerns one T cell receptor beta chain sequence. Its target is unknown. The sample comes from a study of T cell responses to AZD1222 COVID-19 vaccine. General study points: White British ancestry dominated among donors, who included more females, and clonal diversity was possibly underestimated. Just six AZD1222 recipients were seropositive at baseline. Researchers report vaccine-associated CD4 TCRs spanning spike, with dominance at 160-218 and 743-854. Two AZD1222 administrations were followed by greater Spike-specific TCR breadth and depth.

Germline CDR1 and CDR2: MGHRA and YSYEKL. V lost 0 bases to trimming and J lost 6 bases; unmatched junction nucleotides: 12. CDR3 size: 18 residues. Method: immunoSEQ multiplex PCR; TCRdb's copy keeps in-frame clones and lacks some. The table lists approximately 200,000 clones, 88% of them singletons, with about 8% in the top ten. The TCR comes from an adult in good health. The gene calls are TRBV4-1 and TRBJ2-2; 8 bases line up with TRBD2. The source material was peripheral blood, sampled on day 0 of AZD1222 vaccination. CDR3 loop: CASSQDTLGLAGPGELFF. CDR3 nucleotides: TGCGCCAGCAGCCAAGATACCCTCGGACTAGCTGGGCCCGGGGAGCTGTTTTTT.